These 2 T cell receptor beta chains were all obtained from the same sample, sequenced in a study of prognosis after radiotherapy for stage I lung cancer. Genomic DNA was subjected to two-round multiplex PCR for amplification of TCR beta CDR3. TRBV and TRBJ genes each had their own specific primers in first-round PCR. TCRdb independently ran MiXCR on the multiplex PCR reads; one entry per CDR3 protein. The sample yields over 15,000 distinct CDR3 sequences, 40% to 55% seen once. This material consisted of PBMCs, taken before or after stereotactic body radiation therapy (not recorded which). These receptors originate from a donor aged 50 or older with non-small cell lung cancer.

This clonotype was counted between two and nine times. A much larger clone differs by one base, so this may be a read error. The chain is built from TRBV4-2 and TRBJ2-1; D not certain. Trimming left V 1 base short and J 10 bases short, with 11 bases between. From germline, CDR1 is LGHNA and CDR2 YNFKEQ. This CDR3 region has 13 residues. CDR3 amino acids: CASSQVLSGEQFF. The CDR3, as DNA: TGTGCCAGCAGCCAAGTTCTGTCCGGGGAGCAGTTCTTC.

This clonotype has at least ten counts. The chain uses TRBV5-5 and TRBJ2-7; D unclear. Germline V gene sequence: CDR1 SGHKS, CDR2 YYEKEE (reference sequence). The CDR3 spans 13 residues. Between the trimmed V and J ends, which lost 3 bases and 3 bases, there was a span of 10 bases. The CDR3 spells CASSSISGYEQYF. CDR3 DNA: TGTGCCAGCAGCTCAATTAGTGGCTACGAGCAGTACTTC.